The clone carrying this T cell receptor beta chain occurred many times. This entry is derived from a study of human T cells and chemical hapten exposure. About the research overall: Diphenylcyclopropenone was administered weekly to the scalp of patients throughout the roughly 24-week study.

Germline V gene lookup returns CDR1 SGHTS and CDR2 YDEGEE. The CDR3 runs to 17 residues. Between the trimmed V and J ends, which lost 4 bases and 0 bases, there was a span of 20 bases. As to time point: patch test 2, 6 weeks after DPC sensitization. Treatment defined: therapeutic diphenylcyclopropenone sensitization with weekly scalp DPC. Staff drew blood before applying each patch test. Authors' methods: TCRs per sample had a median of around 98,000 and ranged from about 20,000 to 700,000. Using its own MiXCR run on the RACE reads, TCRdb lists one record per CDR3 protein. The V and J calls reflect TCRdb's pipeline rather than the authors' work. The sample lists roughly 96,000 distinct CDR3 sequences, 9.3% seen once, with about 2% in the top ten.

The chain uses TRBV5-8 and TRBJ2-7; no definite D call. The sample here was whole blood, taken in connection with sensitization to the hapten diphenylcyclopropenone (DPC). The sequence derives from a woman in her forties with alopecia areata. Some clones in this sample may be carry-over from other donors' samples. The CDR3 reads CASSPPGRLPTSYEQYF. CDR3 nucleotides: TGTGCCAGCAGCCCCCCCGGAAGACTGCCCACCTCCTACGAGCAGTACTTC.